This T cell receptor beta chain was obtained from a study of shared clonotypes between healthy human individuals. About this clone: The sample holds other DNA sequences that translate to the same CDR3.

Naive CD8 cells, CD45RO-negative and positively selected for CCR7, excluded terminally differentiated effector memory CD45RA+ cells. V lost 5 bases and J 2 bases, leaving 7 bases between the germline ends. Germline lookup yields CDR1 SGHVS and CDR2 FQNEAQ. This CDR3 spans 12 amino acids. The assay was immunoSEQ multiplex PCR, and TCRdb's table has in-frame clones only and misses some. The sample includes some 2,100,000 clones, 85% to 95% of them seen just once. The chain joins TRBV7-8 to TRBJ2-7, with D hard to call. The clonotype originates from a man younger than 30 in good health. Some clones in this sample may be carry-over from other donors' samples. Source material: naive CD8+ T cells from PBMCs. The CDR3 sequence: CASSPRTYEQYF. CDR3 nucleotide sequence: TGTGCCAGCAGCCCCCGGACCTACGAGCAGTACTTC.